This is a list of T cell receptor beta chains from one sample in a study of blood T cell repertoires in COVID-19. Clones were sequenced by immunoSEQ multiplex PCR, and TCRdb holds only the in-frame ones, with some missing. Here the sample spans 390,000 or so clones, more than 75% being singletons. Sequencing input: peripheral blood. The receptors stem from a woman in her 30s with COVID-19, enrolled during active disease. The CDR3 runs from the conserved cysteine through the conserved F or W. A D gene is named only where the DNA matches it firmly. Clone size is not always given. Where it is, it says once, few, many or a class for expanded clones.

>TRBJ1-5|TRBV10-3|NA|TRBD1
CAISESGQGSQPQHF
TGTGCCATCAGTGAGTCGGGACAGGGTAGCCAGCCCCAGCATTTT
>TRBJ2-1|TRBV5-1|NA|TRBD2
CASSLVSGRSSEQFF
TGCGCCAGCAGCTTGGTGAGCGGGAGGTCAAGTGAGCAGTTCTTC
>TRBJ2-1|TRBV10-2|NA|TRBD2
CASSLGSGSGEQFF
TGCGCCAGCAGTCTCGGGAGCGGGAGTGGAGAGCAGTTCTTC
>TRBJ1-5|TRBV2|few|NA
CASRDGQTVNQPQHF
TGTGCCAGCAGGGACGGACAGACCGTCAATCAGCCCCAGCATTTT
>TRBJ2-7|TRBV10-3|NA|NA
CAISESLSETRSYEQYF
TGTGCCATCAGTGAGTCGTTATCCGAGACTAGAAGCTACGAGCAGTACTTC
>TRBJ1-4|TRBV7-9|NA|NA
CASSFVPFDRLSTNEKLFF
TGTGCCAGCAGTTTCGTTCCCTTCGACAGACTCTCCACTAATGAAAAACTGTTTTTT
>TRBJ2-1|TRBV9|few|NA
CASSVAGRLDEQFF
TGTGCCAGCAGCGTAGCCGGGAGACTCGATGAGCAGTTCTTC
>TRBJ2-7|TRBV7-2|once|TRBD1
CASSRTETGATYEQYF
TGTGCCAGCAGCCGGACAGAGACAGGGGCCACCTACGAGCAGTACTTC
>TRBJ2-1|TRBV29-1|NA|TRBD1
CSVGTGAYNEQFF
TGCAGCGTGGGGACAGGGGCCTACAATGAGCAGTTCTTC
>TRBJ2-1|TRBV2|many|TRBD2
CASSEDLAGKQFF
TGTGCCAGCAGTGAAGACCTAGCGGGGAAGCAGTTCTTC
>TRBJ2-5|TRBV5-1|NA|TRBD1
CASSPGQGGGETQYF
TGCGCCAGCAGCCCGGGACAGGGTGGAGGCGAGACCCAGTACTTC
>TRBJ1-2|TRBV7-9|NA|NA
CASSWDTYGYTF
TGTGCCAGCAGCTGGGACACCTATGGCTACACCTTC
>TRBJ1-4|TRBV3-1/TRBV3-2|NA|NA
CASSQAPARGLFF
TGTGCCAGCAGCCAAGCGCCGGCCAGGGGACTGTTTTTT
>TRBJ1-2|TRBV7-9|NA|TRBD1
CASSWEAGGNGYTF
TGTGCCAGCAGTTGGGAGGCAGGGGGTAATGGCTACACCTTC
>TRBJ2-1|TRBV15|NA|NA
CATSRDSGYNEQFF
TGTGCCACCAGCAGAGACTCAGGTTACAATGAGCAGTTCTTC
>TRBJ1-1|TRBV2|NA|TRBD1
CASSDPGTGDFYTEAFF
TGTGCCAGCAGTGACCCGGGGACAGGAGATTTCTACACTGAAGCTTTCTTT
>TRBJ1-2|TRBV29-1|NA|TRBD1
CSVWGTAYGYTF
TGCAGCGTGTGGGGGACAGCCTATGGCTACACCTTC
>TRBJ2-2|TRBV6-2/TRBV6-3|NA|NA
CASSVPPSDTGELFF
TGTGCCAGCAGTGTTCCGCCTAGCGACACCGGGGAGCTGTTTTTT
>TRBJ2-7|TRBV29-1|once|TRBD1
CSVLTGTDEQYF
TGCAGCGTTTTGACAGGGACCGACGAGCAGTACTTC
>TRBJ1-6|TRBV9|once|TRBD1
CASSVGRTGAPLHF
TGTGCCAGCAGCGTCGGACGGACAGGGGCACCCCTCCACTTT
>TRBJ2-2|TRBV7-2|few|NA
CASSSGLVNTGELFF
TGTGCCAGCAGCTCGGGACTTGTGAACACCGGGGAGCTGTTTTTT
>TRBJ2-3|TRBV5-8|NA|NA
CASSLGGRITDTQYF
TGTGCCAGCAGCTTGGGAGGGAGAATCACAGATACGCAGTATTTT
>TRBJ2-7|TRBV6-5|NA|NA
CASSYSRTTNWDF
TGTGCCAGCAGTTACTCGAGAACGACTAATTGGGACTTC
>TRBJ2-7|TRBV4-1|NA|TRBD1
CASSRDRATYEQYF
TGCGCCAGCAGTCGGGACAGGGCAACCTACGAGCAGTACTTC
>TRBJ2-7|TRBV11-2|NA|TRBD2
CASSRLAGGSYEQYF
TGTGCCAGCAGCCGCTTAGCGGGAGGCTCCTACGAGCAGTACTTC